The source of this T cell receptor (beta chain) is a study of T cell repertoires in cytomegalovirus infection. The wider study: CMV infection plus the matching HLA type was flagged by public TCR beta signatures. Study-wide results and limits: The response measured ex vivo was dominated by TCR beta clonotypes (HLA-C-restricted and CMV-specific).

The V end lost 6 bases, the J end lost 4 bases, and 13 bases lay between the germline ends. CDR1 DFQATT and CDR2 SNEGSKA come from the germline V gene (reference sequence). The length of the CDR3 is 13 residues. This clonotype occurred a few times. Its antigen remains unidentified. TCRdb reprocessed the reads with MiXCR, giving one entry per CDR3 protein. The table includes over 250,000 distinct CDR3 sequences, 22% detected once. This clonotype was obtained from a human donor in good health (CMV status not recorded). Some clones in this sample may be carry-over from other donors' samples. Sequencing used cultured PBMCs, obtained from culture after CMV antigen stimulation. The chain couples TRBV20-1 to TRBJ1-3, with D perhaps matching TRBD1 (6 bases). The chain's CDR3 is CSARTVAGNTIYF. CDR3 DNA sequence: TGCAGTGCGCGGACAGTAGCCGGAAACACCATATATTTT.